What follows is one TCR beta chain and its context. Other nucleotide sequences in the sample specify the same CDR3. The data originate from a study of shared T cell receptors in the human thymus. The J segment lost 6 bases and the V segment lost 5 bases, leaving 11 bases of the junction unmatched. The V gene's germline CDR1 is GTSNPN and CDR2 SVGIG (reference sequence). CDR3 length: 16 residues. Assay: immunoSEQ multiplex PCR; the TCRdb copy retains only in-frame clones and omits some. The data contain 630,000 or so clones, around 87% of them singletons. These sequences were also reported in another study, on human thymus T cells. According to that study: Related research reported highly overlapping thymic repertoires among unrelated individuals.

The sample consisted of thymocytes. The V call is TRBV30, the J call TRBJ1-6; 9 positions match TRBD1. The sequence came from a boy younger than two with a congenital heart defect. The CDR3 DNA sequence: TGTGCCTGGGATCAAAACAGGGGGCACGTTAATTCACCCCTCCACTTT. Amino acid sequence: CAWDQNRGHVNSPLHF.